This record concerns one T cell receptor beta chain sequence. CDR1 and CDR2 (germline): MNHEY, SVGEGT. With 6 bases removed from V and 2 bases from J, the gap between germline ends came to 16 bases. The length of the CDR3 is 15 residues. Generated by immunoSEQ multiplex PCR, the TCRdb table keeps only in-frame clones and is missing some. The sample holds some 240,000 clones, roughly 80% seen once. This sample stems from a study of blood T cell repertoires in COVID-19. Study information: Italy, Spain and the United States were the sources of the convalescent and acute COVID-19 samples.

The chain links TRBV6-2 or TRBV6-3 to TRBJ2-5, with D possibly being TRBD1 (6 bases). The specimen was peripheral blood. This receptor was taken from a woman aged 80 or over with COVID-19, enrolled during active disease. CDR3 DNA sequence: TGTGCCAGCAGCACGAAGACAGGTCTTCAAGAGACCCAGTACTTC. This sequence encodes CASSTKTGLQETQYF.